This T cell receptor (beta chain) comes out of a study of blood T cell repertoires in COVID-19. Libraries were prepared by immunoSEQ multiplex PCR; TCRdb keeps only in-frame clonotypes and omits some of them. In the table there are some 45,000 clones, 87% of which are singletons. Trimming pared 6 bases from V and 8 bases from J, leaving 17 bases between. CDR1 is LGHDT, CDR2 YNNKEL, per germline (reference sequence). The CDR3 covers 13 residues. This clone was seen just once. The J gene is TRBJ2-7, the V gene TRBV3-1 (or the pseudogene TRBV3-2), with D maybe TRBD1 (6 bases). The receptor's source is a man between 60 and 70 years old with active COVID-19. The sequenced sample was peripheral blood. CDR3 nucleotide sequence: TGTGCCAGCAGGGATAAGAACAGGGAACAGCAGTACTTC. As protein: CASRDKNREQQYF.